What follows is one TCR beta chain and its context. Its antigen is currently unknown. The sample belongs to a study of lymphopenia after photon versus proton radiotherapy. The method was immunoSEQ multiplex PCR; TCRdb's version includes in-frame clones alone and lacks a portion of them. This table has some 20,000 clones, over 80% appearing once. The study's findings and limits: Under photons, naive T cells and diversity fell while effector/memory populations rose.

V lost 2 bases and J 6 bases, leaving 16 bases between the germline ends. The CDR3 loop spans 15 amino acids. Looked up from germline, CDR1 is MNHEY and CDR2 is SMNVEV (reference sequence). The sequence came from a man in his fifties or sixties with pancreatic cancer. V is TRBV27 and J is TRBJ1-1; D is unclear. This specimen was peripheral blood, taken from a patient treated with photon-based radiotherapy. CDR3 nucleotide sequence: TGTGCCAGCAGTTTAAGGCCCGGGCCAGAGGCTGAAGCTTTCTTT. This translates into CASSLRPGPEAEAFF.